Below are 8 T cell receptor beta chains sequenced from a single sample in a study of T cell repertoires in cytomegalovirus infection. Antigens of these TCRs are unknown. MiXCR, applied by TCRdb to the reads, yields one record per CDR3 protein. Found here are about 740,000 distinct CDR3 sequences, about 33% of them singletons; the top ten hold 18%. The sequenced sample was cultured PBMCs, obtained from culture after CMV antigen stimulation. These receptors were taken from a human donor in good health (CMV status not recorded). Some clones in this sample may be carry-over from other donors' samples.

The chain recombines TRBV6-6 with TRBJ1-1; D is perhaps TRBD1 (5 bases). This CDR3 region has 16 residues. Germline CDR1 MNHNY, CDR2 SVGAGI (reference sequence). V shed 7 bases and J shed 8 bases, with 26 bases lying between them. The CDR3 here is CASTGDFGGSGWEAFF. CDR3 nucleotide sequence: TGTGCCAGCACCGGAGATTTTGGGGGGTCCGGGTGGGAAGCTTTCTTT.

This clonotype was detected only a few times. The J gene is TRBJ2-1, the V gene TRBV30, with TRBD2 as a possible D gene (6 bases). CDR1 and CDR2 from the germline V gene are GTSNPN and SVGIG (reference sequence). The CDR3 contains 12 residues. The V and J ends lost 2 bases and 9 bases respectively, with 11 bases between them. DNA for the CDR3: TGTGCCTGGAGTTCGAGGGGAGGTGAGCAGTTCTTC. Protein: CAWSSRGGEQFF. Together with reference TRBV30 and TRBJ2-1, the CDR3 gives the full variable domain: SQTIHQWPATLVQPVGSPLSLECTVEGTSNPNLYWYRQAAGRGLQLLFYSVGIGQISSEVPQNLSASRPQDRQFILSSKKLLLSDSGFYLCAWSSRGGEQFFGPGTRLTVL.

The CDR3 DNA follows: TGCAGTGCTAGAGGTAATCGGCCCGATGAGCAGTTCTTC. Translation: CSARGNRPDEQFF. The chain combines TRBV20-1 with TRBJ2-1; D is unclear. Germline CDR1 DFQATT, CDR2 SNEGSKA (reference sequence). The CDR3 has 13 residues. V shed 1 base and J shed 8 bases, with 12 bases lying between them.

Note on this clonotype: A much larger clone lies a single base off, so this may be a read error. The CDR3 is CASGLEGSTYYEQYF. DNA for the CDR3: TGTGCCAGCGGCTTAGAGGGGTCAACTTATTACGAGCAGTACTTC. The J gene is TRBJ2-7, the V gene TRBV7-8; possibly TRBD1 or TRBD2 for D (5 bases each). CDR1 is SGHVS, CDR2 FQNEAQ, per germline. This CDR3 region has 15 residues.

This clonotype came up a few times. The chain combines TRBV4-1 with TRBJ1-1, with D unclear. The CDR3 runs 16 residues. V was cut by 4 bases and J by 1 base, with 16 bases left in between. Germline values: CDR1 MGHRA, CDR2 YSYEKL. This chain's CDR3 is CASSPDLTTSNTEAFF. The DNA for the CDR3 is TGCGCCAGCAGCCCGGACTTAACAACCTCGAACACTGAAGCTTTCTTT.

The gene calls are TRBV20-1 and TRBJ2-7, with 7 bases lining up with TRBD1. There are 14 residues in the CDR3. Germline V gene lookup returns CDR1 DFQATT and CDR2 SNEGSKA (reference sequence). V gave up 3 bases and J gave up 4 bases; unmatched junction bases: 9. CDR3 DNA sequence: TGCAGTGCTAGCCATGGACAGGCTCGGTACGAGCAGTACTTC. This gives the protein CSASHGQARYEQYF.

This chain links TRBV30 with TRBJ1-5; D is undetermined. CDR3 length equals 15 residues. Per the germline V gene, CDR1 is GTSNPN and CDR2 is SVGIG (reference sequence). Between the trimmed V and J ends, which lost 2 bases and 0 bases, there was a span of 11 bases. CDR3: CAWSSGLISNQPQHF. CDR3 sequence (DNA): TGTGCCTGGAGTTCCGGACTGATTAGCAATCAGCCCCAGCATTTT.

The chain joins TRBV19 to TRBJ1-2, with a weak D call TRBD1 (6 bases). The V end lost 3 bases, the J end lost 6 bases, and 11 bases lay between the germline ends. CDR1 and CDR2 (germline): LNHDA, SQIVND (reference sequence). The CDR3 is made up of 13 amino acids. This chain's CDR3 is CASSIRGQDGYTF. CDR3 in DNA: TGTGCCAGTAGTATCCGGGGGCAGGATGGCTACACCTTC. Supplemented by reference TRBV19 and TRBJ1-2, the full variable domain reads DGGITQSPKYLFRKEGQNVTLSCEQNLNHDAMYWYRQDPGQGLRLIYYSQIVNDFQKGDIAEGYSVSREKKESFPLTVTSAQKNPTAFYLCASSIRGQDGYTFGSGTRLTVV.